Listed below are T cell receptor beta chains from one sample, sequenced in a study of cytomegalovirus exposure and HLA in healthy donors. Assay used: immunoSEQ multiplex PCR; TCRdb lists only in-frame clones, some missing. The sample shows about 160,000 clones, roughly 80% of them seen only once. Sequencing input: PBMCs. These receptors were obtained from a man in his forties in good health and CMV-seronegative. Each CDR3 is given with its conserved first and last residue. The D gene is left open where the match is weak. Only part of the rows carry a size: once, few, many, or a class if the clone is expanded.

v_call: TRBV2
j_call: TRBJ2-7
d_call: NA
clone_size: NA
cdr3_nt: TGTGCCAGCAGTCCCCGGTACGAGCAGTACTTC
cdr3_aa: CASSPRYEQYF

v_call: TRBV9
j_call: TRBJ2-1
d_call: NA
clone_size: NA
cdr3_nt: TGTGCCAGCAGCGAAGGCGGGGATAGCTCCTACAATGAGCAGTTCTTC
cdr3_aa: CASSEGGDSSYNEQFF

v_call: TRBV13
j_call: TRBJ2-2
d_call: NA
clone_size: NA
cdr3_nt: TGTGCCAGCAGCCTAGCAGGGGTCGGGGAGCTGTTTTTT
cdr3_aa: CASSLAGVGELFF

v_call: TRBV2
j_call: TRBJ1-2
d_call: NA
clone_size: NA
cdr3_nt: TGTGCCAGCATGGGCAGACGTAACTATGGCTACACCTTC
cdr3_aa: CASMGRRNYGYTF

v_call: TRBV28
j_call: TRBJ2-7
d_call: NA
clone_size: once
cdr3_nt: TGTGCCAGCAGTTTAACAGGGCCCGGGACATTGACCTACGAGCAGTACTTC
cdr3_aa: CASSLTGPGTLTYEQYF

v_call: TRBV7-2
j_call: TRBJ2-7
d_call: TRBD2
clone_size: NA
cdr3_nt: TGTGCCAGCAGCTTAGGGGGACTAGCGGGAGGGATTTCCCCCTACGAGCAGTACTTC
cdr3_aa: CASSLGGLAGGISPYEQYF

v_call: TRBV7-9
j_call: TRBJ2-5
d_call: TRBD2
clone_size: NA
cdr3_nt: TGTGCCAGCAGCGGACTAGCGGAAGAGACCCAGTACTTC
cdr3_aa: CASSGLAEETQYF

v_call: TRBV27
j_call: TRBJ1-2
d_call: TRBD1
clone_size: NA
cdr3_nt: TGTGCCAGCAGTCAAGACAGGGTCTATGGCTACACCTTC
cdr3_aa: CASSQDRVYGYTF

v_call: TRBV30
j_call: TRBJ1-2
d_call: TRBD1
clone_size: NA
cdr3_nt: TGTGCCTGGAGTGTAGGACAGGGATTGGACTATGGCTACACCTTC
cdr3_aa: CAWSVGQGLDYGYTF

v_call: TRBV15
j_call: TRBJ2-1
d_call: NA
clone_size: NA
cdr3_nt: TGTGCCACCAGCAGGGACAGAAACAATGAGCAGTTCTTC
cdr3_aa: CATSRDRNNEQFF

v_call: TRBV2
j_call: TRBJ1-4
d_call: NA
clone_size: few
cdr3_nt: TGTGCCAGCAGTTTGATTACAGGGCGGGAAAAACTGTTTTTT
cdr3_aa: CASSLITGREKLFF

v_call: TRBV9
j_call: TRBJ2-3
d_call: NA
clone_size: NA
cdr3_nt: TGTGCCAGCAGCGACGGGGGACCCAGCACAGATACGCAGTATTTT
cdr3_aa: CASSDGGPSTDTQYF

v_call: TRBV12-5
j_call: TRBJ1-4
d_call: TRBD1
clone_size: NA
cdr3_nt: TGTGCTAGTGGTTTGTTGACAGGGGGGGAGAATGAAAAACTGTTTTTT
cdr3_aa: CASGLLTGGENEKLFF

v_call: TRBV29-1
j_call: TRBJ2-2
d_call: NA
clone_size: few
cdr3_nt: TGCAGCGCCGACATTGGATACACCGGGGAGCTGTTTTTT
cdr3_aa: CSADIGYTGELFF

v_call: TRBV7-9
j_call: TRBJ1-2
d_call: NA
clone_size: NA
cdr3_nt: TGTGCCAGCAGCAGTAACAGTGGCTATGGCTACACCTTC
cdr3_aa: CASSSNSGYGYTF

v_call: TRBV4-2
j_call: TRBJ2-2
d_call: NA
clone_size: NA
cdr3_nt: TGTGCCAGCAGCCAAGATGGGACTTTCCCTCTCACCGGGGAGCTGTTTTTT
cdr3_aa: CASSQDGTFPLTGELFF

v_call: TRBV28
j_call: TRBJ2-7
d_call: NA
clone_size: NA
cdr3_nt: TGTGCCACTCAATATTCGCCTTCGGGATACGAGCAGTACTTC
cdr3_aa: CATQYSPSGYEQYF

v_call: TRBV15
j_call: TRBJ2-3
d_call: TRBD2
clone_size: once
cdr3_nt: TGTGCCACCAGCATGGGACTAGCGGGGGGGGGAACAGATACGCAGTATTTT
cdr3_aa: CATSMGLAGGGTDTQYF

v_call: TRBV5-6
j_call: TRBJ2-5
d_call: NA
clone_size: NA
cdr3_nt: TGTGCCAGCAGCTTGGTCCCGAGGCAAGAGACCCAGTACTTC
cdr3_aa: CASSLVPRQETQYF

v_call: TRBV6-1
j_call: TRBJ1-1
d_call: NA
clone_size: few
cdr3_nt: TGTGCCAGCAGTGAAGCTTCCAATTTTCCCCCTGAAGCTTTCTTT
cdr3_aa: CASSEASNFPPEAFF

v_call: TRBV6-6
j_call: TRBJ2-7
d_call: NA
clone_size: few
cdr3_nt: TGTGCCAGCAGCCCCATGGGACTTTACGAGCAGTACTTC
cdr3_aa: CASSPMGLYEQYF

v_call: TRBV11-2
j_call: TRBJ1-1
d_call: TRBD1
clone_size: NA
cdr3_nt: TGTGCCAGCAGCAGAGCCGGGACAGACACTGAAGCTTTCTTT
cdr3_aa: CASSRAGTDTEAFF

v_call: TRBV7-2
j_call: TRBJ1-5
d_call: NA
clone_size: once
cdr3_nt: TGTGCCAGCAGCTTAAGAGCGGCCCGGGGATATAGCAATCAGCCCCAGCATTTT
cdr3_aa: CASSLRAARGYSNQPQHF

v_call: TRBV6-1
j_call: TRBJ1-1
d_call: NA
clone_size: few
cdr3_nt: TGTGCCAGCAGCCCGAGTATACTTATCACTGAAGCTTTCTTT
cdr3_aa: CASSPSILITEAFF

v_call: TRBV6-5
j_call: TRBJ1-4
d_call: TRBD1
clone_size: NA
cdr3_nt: TGTGCCAGCAGTCCAGGGGGGTTAAGCAGTGAAAAACTGTTTTTT
cdr3_aa: CASSPGGLSSEKLFF

v_call: TRBV21-1
j_call: TRBJ2-7
d_call: NA
clone_size: NA
cdr3_nt: TGTGCCAGCAGCGCCCGGGACAGCCCTAGCGGGGGTCCCAGCTCCTACGAGCAGTACTTC
cdr3_aa: CASSARDSPSGGPSSYEQYF

v_call: TRBV5-1
j_call: TRBJ1-3
d_call: NA
clone_size: once
cdr3_nt: TGCGCCAGCAGCACGGGACACCAGAACTCTGGAAACACCATATATTTT
cdr3_aa: CASSTGHQNSGNTIYF

v_call: TRBV7-2
j_call: TRBJ1-4
d_call: NA
clone_size: NA
cdr3_nt: TGTGCCAGCAGCTCCACAGGGAAGGGTGAAAAACTGTTTTTT
cdr3_aa: CASSSTGKGEKLFF

v_call: TRBV29-1
j_call: TRBJ2-5
d_call: TRBD2
clone_size: NA
cdr3_nt: TGCAGCGTTGAATTGGGGGGGGAGACCCAGTACTTC
cdr3_aa: CSVELGGETQYF

v_call: TRBV5-1
j_call: TRBJ2-7
d_call: TRBD1
clone_size: NA
cdr3_nt: TGCGCCAGCAGCTTGGAGCAGGGGGCGAAGGGATCCTACGAGCAGTACTTC
cdr3_aa: CASSLEQGAKGSYEQYF

v_call: TRBV5-1
j_call: TRBJ1-4
d_call: NA
clone_size: NA
cdr3_nt: TGCGCCAGCAGCCAGGCCCTCCGGGAAAAACTGTTTTTT
cdr3_aa: CASSQALREKLFF

v_call: TRBV18
j_call: TRBJ1-3
d_call: TRBD1
clone_size: once
cdr3_nt: TGTGCCAGCTCACCACCCGTTCTCAGGGGGCCTGGAAACACCATATATTTT
cdr3_aa: CASSPPVLRGPGNTIYF

v_call: TRBV29-1
j_call: TRBJ2-1
d_call: TRBD2
clone_size: NA
cdr3_nt: TGCAGCGTTTTGGGGACTAGCGGGGGGAGTGAGCAGTTCTTC
cdr3_aa: CSVLGTSGGSEQFF

v_call: TRBV6-5
j_call: TRBJ2-1
d_call: TRBD1
clone_size: few
cdr3_nt: TGTGCCAGCAGTGGGGCAGGGGGTCAGGAGCAGTTCTTC
cdr3_aa: CASSGAGGQEQFF

v_call: TRBV6-5
j_call: TRBJ2-7
d_call: TRBD1
clone_size: NA
cdr3_nt: TGTGCCAGCAGCCTGGAGGACAGGGGCCCCTACGAGCAGTACTTC
cdr3_aa: CASSLEDRGPYEQYF

v_call: TRBV5-1
j_call: TRBJ2-3
d_call: TRBD2
clone_size: NA
cdr3_nt: TGCGCCAGCAGCTCACCGAGAGGGGAGGGCAGAGATACGCAGTATTTT
cdr3_aa: CASSSPRGEGRDTQYF

v_call: TRBV6-5
j_call: TRBJ2-7
d_call: NA
clone_size: few
cdr3_nt: TGTGCCAGCAGCATGGACAGAACCTACGAGCAGTACTTC
cdr3_aa: CASSMDRTYEQYF

v_call: TRBV7-9
j_call: TRBJ2-5
d_call: NA
clone_size: NA
cdr3_nt: TGTGCCAGCAGCTCACCCGGTCCTACCCAGTACTTC
cdr3_aa: CASSSPGPTQYF

v_call: TRBV18
j_call: TRBJ2-1
d_call: TRBD2
clone_size: NA
cdr3_nt: TGTGCCAGCTCACCACCCGGGACTAGCGATCTACATGAGCAGTTCTTC
cdr3_aa: CASSPPGTSDLHEQFF

v_call: TRBV5-8
j_call: TRBJ2-7
d_call: TRBD1
clone_size: NA
cdr3_nt: TGTGCCAGCAGCTTGGTCGCGACAGGGGGCGCGCAGTACTTC
cdr3_aa: CASSLVATGGAQYF

v_call: TRBV27
j_call: TRBJ2-7
d_call: TRBD1
clone_size: NA
cdr3_nt: TGTGCCAGCAGTCTATCCGGGACAGTCTACGAGCAGTACTTC
cdr3_aa: CASSLSGTVYEQYF

v_call: TRBV29-1
j_call: TRBJ2-1
d_call: NA
clone_size: few
cdr3_nt: TGCAGCGTTCTCGGTGAGCAGTTCTTC
cdr3_aa: CSVLGEQFF

v_call: TRBV5-8
j_call: TRBJ1-2
d_call: NA
clone_size: NA
cdr3_nt: TGTGCCAGCAGCTCCCGCCGAGGCGGGGCGACCAACACCTTC
cdr3_aa: CASSSRRGGATNTF

v_call: TRBV2
j_call: TRBJ2-7
d_call: TRBD2
clone_size: NA
cdr3_nt: TGTGCCAGCAGCCCGGGACTAGCTCAGTACGAGCAGTACTTC
cdr3_aa: CASSPGLAQYEQYF